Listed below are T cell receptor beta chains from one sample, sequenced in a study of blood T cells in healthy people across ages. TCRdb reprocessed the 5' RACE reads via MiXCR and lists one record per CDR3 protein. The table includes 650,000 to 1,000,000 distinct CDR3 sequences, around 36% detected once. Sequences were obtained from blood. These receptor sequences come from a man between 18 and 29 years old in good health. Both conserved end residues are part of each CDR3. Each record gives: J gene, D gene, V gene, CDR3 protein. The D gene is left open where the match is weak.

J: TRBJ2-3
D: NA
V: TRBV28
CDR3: CASTSNGNTQYF

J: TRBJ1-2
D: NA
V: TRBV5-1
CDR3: CASSDWGGFDGYTF

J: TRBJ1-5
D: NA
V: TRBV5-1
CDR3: CASSLLAGPSNQPQHF

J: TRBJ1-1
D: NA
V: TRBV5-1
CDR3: CASSPEALYEAFF

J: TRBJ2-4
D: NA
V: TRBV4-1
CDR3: CASSHMEDNEQYF

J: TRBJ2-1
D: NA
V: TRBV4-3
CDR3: CASSQDRRERTYNEQFF

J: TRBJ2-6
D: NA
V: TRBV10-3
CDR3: CAITDSVSSGANVLTF

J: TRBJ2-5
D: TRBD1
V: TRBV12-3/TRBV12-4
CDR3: CASSPTQGVDETQYF

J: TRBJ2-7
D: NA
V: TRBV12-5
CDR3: CASGVDPWREQYF

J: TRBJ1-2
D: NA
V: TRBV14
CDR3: CVSSQTGSYGYTF

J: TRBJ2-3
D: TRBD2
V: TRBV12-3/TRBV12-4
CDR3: CASTRAGTSTDTQYF

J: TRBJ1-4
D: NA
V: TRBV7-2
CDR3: CASSLGGDDEKLFF

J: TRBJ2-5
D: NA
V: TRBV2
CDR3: CASSATVIQETQYF

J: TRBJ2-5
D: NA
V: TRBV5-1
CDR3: CASSVRQNQETQYF

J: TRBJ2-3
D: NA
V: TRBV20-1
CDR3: CSARDSRDPTDTQYF

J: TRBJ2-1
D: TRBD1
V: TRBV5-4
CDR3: CASSYDLTGEDEQFF

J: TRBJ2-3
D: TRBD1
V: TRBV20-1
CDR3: CSRRDRGNLRTDTQYF

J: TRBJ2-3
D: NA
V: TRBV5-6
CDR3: CASQIAWDTQYF

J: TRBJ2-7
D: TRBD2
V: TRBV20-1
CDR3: CSASRGTSGGDEQYF

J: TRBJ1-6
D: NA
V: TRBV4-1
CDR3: CASSQDPTFAPLHF

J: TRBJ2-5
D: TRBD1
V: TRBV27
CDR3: CASSEFGQAETQYF

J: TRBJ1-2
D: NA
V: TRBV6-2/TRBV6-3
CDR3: CASSYSVWQGGGYTF

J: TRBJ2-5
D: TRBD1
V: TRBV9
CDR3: CASSGRDRYQETQYF

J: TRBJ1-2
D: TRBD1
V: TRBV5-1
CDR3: CASSSTGGSNYGYTF

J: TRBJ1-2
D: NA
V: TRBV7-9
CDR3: CASSFREWKGGYTF

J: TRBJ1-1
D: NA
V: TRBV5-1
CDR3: CASGLGGRVGDTEAFF

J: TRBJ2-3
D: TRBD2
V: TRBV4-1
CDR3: CASSPAGEGYTQYF

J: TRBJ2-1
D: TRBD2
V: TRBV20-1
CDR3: CSATTGTSTYNEQFF

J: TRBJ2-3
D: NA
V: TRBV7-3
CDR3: CASNPIARTDTQYF

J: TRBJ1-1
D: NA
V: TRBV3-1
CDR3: CASSQDLTRGGAEAFF

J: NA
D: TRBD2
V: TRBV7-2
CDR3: CASNQREGYEQYF

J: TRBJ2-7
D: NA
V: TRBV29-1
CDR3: CSVVRSVGEQYF

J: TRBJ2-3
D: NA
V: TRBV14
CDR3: CASSQELTPGDTQYF

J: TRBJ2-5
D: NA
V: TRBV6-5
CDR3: CASSYSVIGVQETQYF

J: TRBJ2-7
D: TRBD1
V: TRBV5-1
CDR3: CASATGTGGRNEQYF

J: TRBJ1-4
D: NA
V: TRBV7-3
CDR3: CASSLNSPIATNEKLFF

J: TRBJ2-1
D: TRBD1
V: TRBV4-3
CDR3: CASSQENTGIGTGQETQFF

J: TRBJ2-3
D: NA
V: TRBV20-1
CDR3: CSAPRRGFTDTQYF

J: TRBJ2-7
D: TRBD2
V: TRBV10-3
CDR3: CAIRDGTSGDTEQYF

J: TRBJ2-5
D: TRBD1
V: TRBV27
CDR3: CASSSDRAGYEQYF

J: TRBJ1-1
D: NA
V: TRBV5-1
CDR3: CASSLGSNVGNTEAFF

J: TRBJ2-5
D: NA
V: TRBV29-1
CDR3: CSGGKQETQYF

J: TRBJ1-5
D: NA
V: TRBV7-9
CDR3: CASKGGDNQPQHF

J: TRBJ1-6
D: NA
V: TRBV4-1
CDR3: CASSAFLMFPLHF

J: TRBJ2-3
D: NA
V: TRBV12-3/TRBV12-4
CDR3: CASSLSGEFTDTQYF

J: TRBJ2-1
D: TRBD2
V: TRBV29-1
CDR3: CSVKRGHSEQFF

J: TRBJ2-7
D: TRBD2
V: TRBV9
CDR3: CASSVERGGAYEQYF

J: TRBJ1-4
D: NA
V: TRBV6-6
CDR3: CASASGPSNEKLFF

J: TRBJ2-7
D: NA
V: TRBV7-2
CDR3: CASSGGILLGEQYF